One and the same sample provided the 27 T cell receptor beta chains below, sequenced in a study of blood T cell repertoires in COVID-19. The protocol was immunoSEQ multiplex PCR, while the TCRdb copy is restricted to in-frame clones and leaves out a portion. This sample has about 210,000 clones; roughly 86% occur once, and the top ten carry around 1.5%. Material for sequencing was peripheral blood. These receptors were obtained from a young man with active or convalescent COVID-19.

This clone was observed once. The chain has TRBV5-6 and TRBJ2-5; 8 bases map to TRBD2. V lost 4 bases and J lost 10; bases outside the gene matches: 21. The CDR3 extends over 17 amino acids. Germline loops: CDR1 SGHDT, CDR2 YYEEEE. As DNA, the CDR3 is TGTGCCAGCAGCATCCAAGGGATAATAGCGGGGTCCACGGACCAGTACTTC. Its protein is CASSIQGIIAGSTDQYF.

This clone appeared a few times. The rearrangement links TRBV5-6 to TRBJ1-2; 7 bases agree with TRBD1. CDR3 size: 13 residues. V shed 4 bases, J shed 8 bases, and the junction held 8 bases outside the gene matches. The germline V gene has CDR1 SGHDT and CDR2 YYEEEE. CDR3 in DNA: TGTGCCAGCAGCGGGGACAGTCGGTGGGGCTACACCTTC. It codes for CASSGDSRWGYTF.

V usage is TRBV7-2 and J usage is TRBJ2-1; the D gene is possibly TRBD2 (6 bases). The V and J ends lost 5 bases and 0 bases respectively, with 17 bases between them. CDR3 size: 17 residues. Germline V gene data show CDR1 as SGHTA and CDR2 as FQGNSA. The CDR3 sequence is CASSIHSGTHSYNEQFF. The CDR3 region has the DNA TGTGCCAGCAGCATCCATAGCGGCACTCACTCCTACAATGAGCAGTTCTTC.

The V gene is TRBV11-2, the J gene TRBJ1-2; a weak D match, TRBD1 (5 bases). V lost 1 base, J lost 6 bases, and 12 bases lay in between. The CDR3 has 14 residues. The germline CDR1 and CDR2 sequences are SGHAT and FQNNGV. The CDR3 DNA follows: TGTGCCAGCAGCTTAGTTATCTCAGGGAATGGCTACACCTTC. It encodes CASSLVISGNGYTF.

V and J are TRBV4-1 and TRBJ2-7; D uncertain. The CDR3 sequence is 15 residues long. Germline assignment: CDR1 MGHRA and CDR2 YSYEKL. V shed 0 bases and J shed 3 bases, with 12 bases lying between them. The CDR3, as DNA: TGCGCCAGCAGCCAAGACTTCCCTGACTTCTACGAGCAGTACTTC. It encodes CASSQDFPDFYEQYF.

CDR3: CASSFGLANSYEQYF. Written as DNA, the CDR3 is TGTGCCAGCAGCTTCGGACTAGCTAACTCCTACGAGCAGTACTTC. The chain links TRBV9 to TRBJ2-7; 8 bases are a match to TRBD2. This CDR3 has 15 residues. Germline loops: CDR1 SGDLS, CDR2 YYNGEE. V trimming: 4 bases; J trimming: 0 bases; junction bases outside the gene matches: 6.

The CDR3 DNA reads TGCGCCACCAAGGGACAGGGAGTAGCAGATACGCAGTATTTT. It specifies CATKGQGVADTQYF. The genes are TRBV10-2 and TRBJ2-3; 9 nucleotides match TRBD1. The CDR3 runs to 14 residues. Per germline, CDR1 WSHSY and CDR2 SAAADI. V dropped 10 bases and J dropped 4; count of bases not matched to a gene: 9.

The V gene is TRBV9, the J gene TRBJ2-5; tentatively, D is TRBD2 (6 bases). The germline V and J ends were trimmed by 0 bases and 0 bases, with 9 bases remaining between them. The CDR3 extends over 15 amino acids. Germline V CDR1 and CDR2: SGDLS, YYNGEE. In DNA, the CDR3 is TGTGCCAGCAGCGTAGATGCGGGAAACCAAGAGACCCAGTACTTC. Encoded protein: CASSVDAGNQETQYF.

The rearrangement uses TRBV6-4 and TRBJ2-1; 8 bases agree with TRBD2. Germline CDR1 MRHNA, CDR2 SNTAGT. The CDR3 length is 15 residues. Trimming at V came to 6 bases and at J to 0 bases, leaving 4 bases not matched to a gene. The CDR3 nucleotides are TGTGCCAGCAGCCAAACTAGCGGCTCCTACAATGAGCAGTTCTTC. Translation: CASSQTSGSYNEQFF.

This chain uses TRBV5-8 with TRBJ2-3; D is perhaps TRBD1 (6 bases). The length of the CDR3 is 15 residues. Germline CDR1 is SGHTS and CDR2 is YDEGEE. The V end lost 4 bases, the J end lost 1 base, and 13 bases lay between the germline ends. The CDR3 DNA is TGTGCCAGCAGCGGATACAGGGTGGGCACAGATACGCAGTATTTT. This translates into CASSGYRVGTDTQYF.

The chain employs TRBV9 and TRBJ1-2; no definite D call. The CDR3 consists of 14 residues. Looked up from germline, CDR1 is SGDLS and CDR2 is YYNGEE. Between the trimmed V and J ends, which lost 4 bases and 8 bases, there was a span of 18 bases. The CDR3 DNA reads as TGTGCCAGCAGCTCCCGAATCGGGGTGCGGGGCTACACCTTC. Translating gives CASSSRIGVRGYTF.

The CDR3 region has the DNA TGCGCCAGCAGCCAAGGGGCCCGTACGTTGGGCACTGAAGCTTTCTTT. This codes for CASSQGARTLGTEAFF. This chain connects TRBV4-3 to TRBJ1-1; D ambiguous. Germline V gene lookup returns CDR1 LGHNA and CDR2 YSLEER. V was shortened by 1 base and J by 4 bases, with 16 bases between the two germline ends. The CDR3 has 16 amino acids.

The V and J genes are TRBV10-3 and TRBJ1-2; TRBD1 matches at 8 bases. Trimming at V came to 3 bases and at J to 4 bases, leaving 4 bases not matched to a gene. This CDR3 has 14 residues. Germline CDR1 ENHRY, CDR2 SYGVKD. This chain's CDR3 is CAISDSTGAYGYTF. The CDR3 DNA follows: TGTGCCATCAGTGACTCGACAGGGGCCTATGGCTACACCTTC.

V is TRBV7-2 and J is TRBJ1-2; TRBD1 is a possible D gene (5 bases). This CDR3 contains 15 residues. V dropped 4 bases and J dropped 4 bases, with 16 bases sitting between them. Germline V CDR1 and CDR2: SGHTA, FQGNSA. CDR3 nucleotide sequence: TGTGCCAGCAGCTCCATCAACCGACAGACCTATGGCTACACCTTC. Encoded protein: CASSSINRQTYGYTF.

This chain uses TRBV10-3 with TRBJ1-5; no clear D gene. The germline V gene has CDR1 ENHRY and CDR2 SYGVKD. This CDR3 spans 15 amino acids. Trimming removed 2 bases from V and 0 bases from J, with 8 bases in between. The CDR3 region is CAISEDKDSNQPQHF. In nucleotides, the CDR3 is TGTGCCATCAGTGAGGACAAAGATAGCAATCAGCCCCAGCATTTT.

The chain uses TRBV19 and TRBJ2-1; 9 bases are shared with TRBD2. Germline V gene lookup returns CDR1 LNHDA and CDR2 SQIVND (reference sequence). V was pared by 10 bases and J by 0 bases, with 7 bases of the junction left unmatched. The length of the CDR3 is 15 residues. CDR3 residues: CATGTSLRSYNEQFF. The CDR3 nucleotides are TGTGCCACCGGGACTAGCCTTCGCTCCTACAATGAGCAGTTCTTC. The full variable domain, with the rest looked up from reference TRBV19 and TRBJ2-1, is DGGITQSPKYLFRKEGQNVTLSCEQNLNHDAMYWYRQDPGQGLRLIYYSQIVNDFQKGDIAEGYSVSREKKESFPLTVTSAQKNPTAFYLCATGTSLRSYNEQFFGPGTRLTVL.

The gene calls are TRBV29-1 and TRBJ1-3; D is unresolved. Trimming took off 3 bases at V and 0 bases at J, with 12 bases between the two ends. The CDR3 runs 15 residues. Germline V gene lookup returns CDR1 SQVTM and CDR2 ANQGSEA. The CDR3: CSVDIYGSSGNTIYF. The DNA for the CDR3 is TGCAGCGTTGATATTTACGGGAGCTCTGGAAACACCATATATTTT. The variable domain in full, with the rest retrieved from reference TRBV29-1 and TRBJ1-3, is SAVISQKPSRDICQRGTSLTIQCQVDSQVTMMFWYRQQPGQSLTLIATANQGSEATYESGFVIDKFPISRPNLTFSTLTVSNMSPEDSSIYLCSVDIYGSSGNTIYFGEGSWLTVV.

This chain connects TRBV29-1 to TRBJ2-1; the match to TRBD1 covers 7 bases. The CDR3 extends over 15 amino acids. With V trimmed by 7 bases and J by 3 bases, 12 bases remained unmatched. Germline CDR1 is SQVTM and CDR2 is ANQGSEA. The CDR3 sequence: CSAEPGQSFYNEQFF. CDR3 DNA: TGCAGCGCCGAACCGGGACAGAGTTTCTACAATGAGCAGTTCTTC.

The rearrangement joins TRBV19 to TRBJ1-1; D ambiguous. Trimming took 8 bases from V and 2 from J, leaving 12 bases between them. CDR3 length equals 13 residues. Germline loops: CDR1 LNHDA, CDR2 SQIVND (reference sequence). The CDR3 DNA reads as TGTGCCAGTTCGGCGGGCGGAAACACTGAAGCTTTCTTT. Protein sequence: CASSAGGNTEAFF. Combining the CDR3 with reference TRBV19 and TRBJ1-1 gives the whole variable domain DGGITQSPKYLFRKEGQNVTLSCEQNLNHDAMYWYRQDPGQGLRLIYYSQIVNDFQKGDIAEGYSVSREKKESFPLTVTSAQKNPTAFYLCASSAGGNTEAFFGQGTRLTVV.

The chain recombines TRBV3-1 (or the pseudogene TRBV3-2) with TRBJ2-2; 10 positions agree with TRBD2. The germline V gene has CDR1 LGHDT and CDR2 YNNKEL (reference sequence). The junction had 1 base not matched to a gene; V was cut back by 2 bases and J by 4 bases. This CDR3 is built from 15 residues. For the CDR3, the DNA is TGTGCCAGCAGCCAACGACTAGCGGGCACCGGGGAGCTGTTTTTT. This encodes CASSQRLAGTGELFF.

This clone came up once. V is TRBV9 and J is TRBJ2-7, with 9 positions matching TRBD1. Germline V CDR1 and CDR2: SGDLS, YYNGEE. The CDR3 sequence is 14 residues long. V gave up 2 bases and J gave up 5 bases; unmatched junction bases: 5. CDR3 residues: CASSVGTGKNEQYF. Written as DNA, the CDR3 is TGTGCCAGCAGCGTTGGGACAGGGAAGAACGAGCAGTACTTC. Complete variable domain (other parts from reference TRBV9 and TRBJ2-7): DSGVTQTPKHLITATGQRVTLRCSPRSGDLSVYWYQQSLDQGLQFLIQYYNGEERAKGNILERFSAQQFPDLHSELNLSSLELGDSALYFCASSVGTGKNEQYFGPGTRLTVT.

The chain uses TRBV4-2 and TRBJ1-2; D not certain. Trimming stripped 5 bases from V and 8 bases from J, with 12 bases between. The CDR3 has 12 amino acids. In germline, CDR1 is LGHNA, CDR2 YNFKEQ. The DNA for the CDR3 is TGTGCCAGCAGCGCGGGTTCGCGGGGCTACACCTTC. Its translation is CASSAGSRGYTF.

This clone was seen a few times. The gene calls are TRBV6-5 and TRBJ1-4, with D perhaps matching TRBD1 (6 bases). The CDR3 length is 15 residues. The germline V gene encodes CDR1 MNHEY and CDR2 SVGAGI. The V end lost 3 bases, the J end lost 7 bases, and 15 bases lay between the germline ends. The CDR3 DNA follows: TGTGCCAGCAGTTATTCGTCAGGGGAGGGTGAAAAACTGTTTTTT. It specifies CASSYSSGEGEKLFF.

The J gene is TRBJ1-4, the V gene TRBV5-4, with 7 bases matching TRBD1. Germline V gene lookup returns CDR1 SGHNT and CDR2 YYREEE (reference sequence). V lost 4 bases to trimming and J lost 3 bases; unmatched junction nucleotides: 9. This CDR3 comprises 16 residues. Here the CDR3 DNA reads TGTGCCAGCAGCGCCGAGGGGGCCGCCGCTAATGAAAAACTGTTTTTT. Amino acids: CASSAEGAAANEKLFF.

The chain is built from TRBV5-6 and TRBJ2-5; D not certain. Germline V gene data show CDR1 as SGHDT and CDR2 as YYEEEE. Trimming removed 2 bases from V and 4 bases from J, with 15 bases in between. This CDR3 spans 15 amino acids. Here the CDR3 reads CASSFIHGPGETQYF. The CDR3 DNA reads as TGTGCCAGCAGCTTCATTCACGGTCCAGGAGAGACCCAGTACTTC. The whole variable domain, remainder taken from reference TRBV5-6 and TRBJ2-5, is DAGVTQSPTHLIKTRGQQVTLRCSPKSGHDTVSWYQQALGQGPQFIFQYYEEEERQRGNFPDRFSGHQFPNYSSELNVNALLLGDSALYLCASSFIHGPGETQYFGPGTRLLVL.

The chain combines TRBV21-1 with TRBJ1-5; no DNA check was done on the table's D call, TRBD1. TRBV21-1 has pseudogene status. This CDR3 contains 18 residues. This chain's CDR3 is CASSPRDRGAKMSVPQHF. For the CDR3, the DNA is TGTGCCAGCAGCCCCCGGGACAGGGGAGCAAAGATGAGTGTGCCCCAGCATTTT.

The genes are TRBV5-1 and TRBJ1-1; tentatively, D is TRBD1 (6 bases). With 4 bases removed from V and 4 bases from J, the gap between germline ends came to 17 bases. Germline CDR1 and CDR2: SGHRS and YFSETQ. The CDR3 is 15 residues long. As DNA, the CDR3 is TGCGCCAGCAGCGCGGACCACAGGGTTGCCACTGAAGCTTTCTTT. This sequence encodes CASSADHRVATEAFF.